This TCR beta chain was retrieved from a study of CD8+ T cells in alopecia areata. On the study more broadly: Patients in the treated group were given tofacitinib by mouth, 5 to 10 mg twice a day. Scoring of treated patients' severity used the percentage of affected scalp area.

This CDR3 is 15 amino acids long. V was clipped by 1 base and J by 4 bases, with 11 bases between them. The germline CDR1 and CDR2 sequences are SGHTA and FQGNSA. RNA was isolated and reverse transcribed to cDNA, the sequencing template. Method: immunoSEQ multiplex PCR; TCRdb's copy keeps in-frame clones and lacks some. Among fewer than 250,000 clones listed, around 60% were seen once. Treatment meaning: oral pan-JAK inhibitor, 5-10 mg twice daily. Isolation of CD4+ and CD8+ T cells from PBMCs was achieved by sorting. The material was CD4+ T cells sorted from blood, obtained at week 4, from a patient treated with tofacitinib. The chain couples TRBV7-2 to TRBJ1-5; the D gene is possibly TRBD1 (6 bases). This receptor was identified in a human donor with alopecia areata. The CDR3 reads CASSLDYRANQPQHF. The CDR3 coding sequence is TGTGCCAGCAGCTTAGATTACAGGGCGAATCAGCCCCAGCATTTT.